The rows below give T cell receptor beta chains drawn from one sample of a study of blood T cell repertoires in COVID-19. Profiled with immunoSEQ multiplex PCR; TCRdb holds only in-frame clones, not every one. The table records about 47,000 clones, 84% of them present only once. The source material was peripheral blood. The receptors originated from a man aged 55-75 years with acute or convalescent COVID-19. Each CDR3 is given with its conserved first and last residue. Each record gives: J gene, D gene, clone size, V gene, CDR3 DNA, CDR3 protein. D genes are given only for firm matches. For some rows the clone size is stated as once, few or many, or as a class when expanded; others skip it.

J gene: TRBJ2-7
D gene: -
clone size: -
V gene: TRBV4-2
CDR3 DNA: TGTGCCAGCAGCCAAGAGGGGCAGGGGATTGGCTACGAGCAGTACTTC
CDR3 protein: CASSQEGQGIGYEQYF

J gene: TRBJ1-2
D gene: TRBD1
clone size: -
V gene: TRBV6-5
CDR3 DNA: TGTGCCAGCAGCACCTTGACAGGGTCCTATGGCTACACCTTC
CDR3 protein: CASSTLTGSYGYTF

J gene: TRBJ2-3
D gene: -
clone size: -
V gene: TRBV14
CDR3 DNA: TGTGCCAGCAGCCAAGATATTGGAGGAGATACGCAGTATTTT
CDR3 protein: CASSQDIGGDTQYF

J gene: TRBJ2-5
D gene: TRBD2
clone size: -
V gene: TRBV19
CDR3 DNA: TGTGCCAGTAGTATACTAGCGGGGGAGACCCAGTACTTC
CDR3 protein: CASSILAGETQYF

J gene: TRBJ1-2
D gene: -
clone size: -
V gene: TRBV12-3/TRBV12-4
CDR3 DNA: TGTGCCAGCAGTTTGGCGGGAAACTATGGCTACACCTTC
CDR3 protein: CASSLAGNYGYTF

J gene: TRBJ2-1
D gene: -
clone size: -
V gene: TRBV18
CDR3 DNA: TGTGCCAGCTCACCACCGGAGGGGGCGGATGAGCAGTTCTTC
CDR3 protein: CASSPPEGADEQFF

J gene: TRBJ1-2
D gene: TRBD1
clone size: -
V gene: TRBV7-2
CDR3 DNA: TGTGCCAGCAGCCTCCGGGACAGGCCAACCCGTTATGGCTACACCTTC
CDR3 protein: CASSLRDRPTRYGYTF

J gene: TRBJ1-1
D gene: -
clone size: -
V gene: TRBV19
CDR3 DNA: TGTGCCAGTAGTATACCAAGTTACAGGTCAAACACTGAAGCTTTCTTT
CDR3 protein: CASSIPSYRSNTEAFF

J gene: TRBJ1-1
D gene: TRBD1
clone size: -
V gene: TRBV13
CDR3 DNA: TGTGCCAGCAGCACTCGGGACAGAGCCAACACTGAAGCTTTCTTT
CDR3 protein: CASSTRDRANTEAFF

J gene: TRBJ1-2
D gene: -
clone size: -
V gene: TRBV12-3/TRBV12-4
CDR3 DNA: TGTGCCAGCAGTTTTGAGAGGAACCGTGGCTACACCTTC
CDR3 protein: CASSFERNRGYTF

J gene: TRBJ1-2
D gene: -
clone size: once
V gene: TRBV7-2
CDR3 DNA: TGTGCCAGCAGCTTAGACGGCAGGGGACACTATGGCTACACCTTC
CDR3 protein: CASSLDGRGHYGYTF

J gene: TRBJ1-6
D gene: -
clone size: -
V gene: TRBV27
CDR3 DNA: TGTGCCAGCAGTTTATCAGCAGGGGATGCTAATTCACCCCTCCACTTT
CDR3 protein: CASSLSAGDANSPLHF

J gene: TRBJ1-6
D gene: TRBD1
clone size: -
V gene: TRBV12-5
CDR3 DNA: TGTGCTAGTGGTTGGGGGGACAGGGGGCAACCCCTCCACTTT
CDR3 protein: CASGWGDRGQPLHF

J gene: TRBJ2-3
D gene: TRBD2
clone size: -
V gene: TRBV25-1
CDR3 DNA: TGTGCCAGCAGTGAGGGGACTAGCGGGGCAGATACGCAGTATTTT
CDR3 protein: CASSEGTSGADTQYF

J gene: TRBJ1-3
D gene: -
clone size: -
V gene: TRBV7-2
CDR3 DNA: TGTGCCAGCAGCCCCGCCAGGGCTGGAAACACCATATATTTT
CDR3 protein: CASSPARAGNTIYF

J gene: TRBJ2-7
D gene: -
clone size: -
V gene: TRBV23-1
CDR3 DNA: TGCGCCAGCAGCCTCGACAGCTCCTACGAGCAGTACTTC
CDR3 protein: CASSLDSSYEQYF

J gene: TRBJ1-1
D gene: -
clone size: -
V gene: TRBV6-5
CDR3 DNA: TGTGCCAGCAGTTACTCGAATGCACAGGGTCGGGAAAAAGCTTTCTTT
CDR3 protein: CASSYSNAQGREKAFF

J gene: TRBJ2-7
D gene: -
clone size: -
V gene: TRBV6-2/TRBV6-3
CDR3 DNA: TGTGCCAGCAGTTACACTAGGGAGACCAACGAGCAGTACTTC
CDR3 protein: CASSYTRETNEQYF

J gene: TRBJ1-5
D gene: -
clone size: -
V gene: TRBV2
CDR3 DNA: TGTGCCAGCAGCGAACGGGGCGCGGGAAATCAGCCCCAGCATTTT
CDR3 protein: CASSERGAGNQPQHF

J gene: TRBJ2-3
D gene: TRBD1
clone size: -
V gene: TRBV11-2
CDR3 DNA: TGTGCCAGCAGGCTCTGGGACAGGGACACAGATACGCAGTATTTT
CDR3 protein: CASRLWDRDTDTQYF

J gene: TRBJ2-5
D gene: TRBD2
clone size: -
V gene: TRBV29-1
CDR3 DNA: TGCAGCGTTGAAAGGCTCCTAGCGGTCCAAGAGACCCAGTACTTC
CDR3 protein: CSVERLLAVQETQYF

J gene: TRBJ1-2
D gene: -
clone size: -
V gene: TRBV12-3/TRBV12-4
CDR3 DNA: TGTGCCAGCAGTTTTGGAACAGATGGCTACACCTTC
CDR3 protein: CASSFGTDGYTF

J gene: TRBJ1-2
D gene: TRBD1
clone size: -
V gene: TRBV7-9
CDR3 DNA: TGTGCCAGCAGCTCCTTAGACAGGGGAGCAGGCTATGGCTACACCTTC
CDR3 protein: CASSSLDRGAGYGYTF

J gene: TRBJ1-4
D gene: -
clone size: -
V gene: TRBV2
CDR3 DNA: TGTGCCAGCGCTGTGCAGTTAAATGAAAAACTGTTTTTT
CDR3 protein: CASAVQLNEKLFF

J gene: TRBJ2-5
D gene: -
clone size: once
V gene: TRBV9
CDR3 DNA: TGTGCCAGCAGCGTAGGACCTAGGTTGGATCAAGAGACCCAGTACTTC
CDR3 protein: CASSVGPRLDQETQYF

J gene: TRBJ1-5
D gene: -
clone size: -
V gene: TRBV2
CDR3 DNA: TGTGCCAGCAGTGAAGCGGTCCGGTTCACCCAGCATTTT
CDR3 protein: CASSEAVRFTQHF

J gene: TRBJ1-1
D gene: TRBD1
clone size: -
V gene: TRBV5-1
CDR3 DNA: TGCGCCAGCACCGTAGGGGCTGGACAGGGGGCTGAAGCTTTCTTT
CDR3 protein: CASTVGAGQGAEAFF

J gene: TRBJ2-3
D gene: -
clone size: -
V gene: TRBV28
CDR3 DNA: TGTGCCAGCAGTTTCCCCCTCGACTCAGAACAGGGCCGCACAGATACGCAGTATTTT
CDR3 protein: CASSFPLDSEQGRTDTQYF

J gene: TRBJ2-5
D gene: TRBD1
clone size: once
V gene: TRBV19
CDR3 DNA: TGTGCCAGCACCACCGGACAGGGATTGGGGACCCAGTACTTC
CDR3 protein: CASTTGQGLGTQYF

J gene: TRBJ2-1
D gene: TRBD2
clone size: few
V gene: TRBV5-4
CDR3 DNA: TGTGCCAGCAGCTTTCTAGCGGGGGGGAACAATGAGCAGTTCTTC
CDR3 protein: CASSFLAGGNNEQFF

J gene: TRBJ1-1
D gene: -
clone size: -
V gene: TRBV28
CDR3 DNA: TGTGCCAGCAGTTTCCCGTACACTGAAGCTTTCTTT
CDR3 protein: CASSFPYTEAFF

J gene: TRBJ1-6
D gene: TRBD1
clone size: -
V gene: TRBV2
CDR3 DNA: TGTGCCGCTCTGCCGCAGGGGGATTCACCCCTCCACTTT
CDR3 protein: CAALPQGDSPLHF